One T cell receptor beta chain is described in this entry. The antigen is unknown. The source of the sample is a study of PD-1 blockade in classical Hodgkin lymphoma. Data came from immunoSEQ multiplex PCR; TCRdb stores just in-frame clones and leaves some out. Among about 97,000 clones listed, approximately 88% were seen once. Study-level results: Patients with a complete response exhibited baseline diversity comparable to newly diagnosed patients.

All trial patients relapsed after autologous stem cell transplantation. This CDR3 has 16 residues. In germline, CDR1 is SGDLS, CDR2 YYNGEE. Trimming removed 2 bases from V and 2 bases from J, with 14 bases in between. The clonotype originates from a human donor with classical Hodgkin lymphoma. The V gene is TRBV9, the J gene TRBJ2-1, with D unclear. Here the sequenced sample was peripheral blood mononuclear cells (PBMCs), taken at baseline. Written as DNA, the CDR3 is TGTGCCAGCAGCGTTCAGCCCGGAGAGGCCTACAATGAGCAGTTCTTC. It specifies CASSVQPGEAYNEQFF.